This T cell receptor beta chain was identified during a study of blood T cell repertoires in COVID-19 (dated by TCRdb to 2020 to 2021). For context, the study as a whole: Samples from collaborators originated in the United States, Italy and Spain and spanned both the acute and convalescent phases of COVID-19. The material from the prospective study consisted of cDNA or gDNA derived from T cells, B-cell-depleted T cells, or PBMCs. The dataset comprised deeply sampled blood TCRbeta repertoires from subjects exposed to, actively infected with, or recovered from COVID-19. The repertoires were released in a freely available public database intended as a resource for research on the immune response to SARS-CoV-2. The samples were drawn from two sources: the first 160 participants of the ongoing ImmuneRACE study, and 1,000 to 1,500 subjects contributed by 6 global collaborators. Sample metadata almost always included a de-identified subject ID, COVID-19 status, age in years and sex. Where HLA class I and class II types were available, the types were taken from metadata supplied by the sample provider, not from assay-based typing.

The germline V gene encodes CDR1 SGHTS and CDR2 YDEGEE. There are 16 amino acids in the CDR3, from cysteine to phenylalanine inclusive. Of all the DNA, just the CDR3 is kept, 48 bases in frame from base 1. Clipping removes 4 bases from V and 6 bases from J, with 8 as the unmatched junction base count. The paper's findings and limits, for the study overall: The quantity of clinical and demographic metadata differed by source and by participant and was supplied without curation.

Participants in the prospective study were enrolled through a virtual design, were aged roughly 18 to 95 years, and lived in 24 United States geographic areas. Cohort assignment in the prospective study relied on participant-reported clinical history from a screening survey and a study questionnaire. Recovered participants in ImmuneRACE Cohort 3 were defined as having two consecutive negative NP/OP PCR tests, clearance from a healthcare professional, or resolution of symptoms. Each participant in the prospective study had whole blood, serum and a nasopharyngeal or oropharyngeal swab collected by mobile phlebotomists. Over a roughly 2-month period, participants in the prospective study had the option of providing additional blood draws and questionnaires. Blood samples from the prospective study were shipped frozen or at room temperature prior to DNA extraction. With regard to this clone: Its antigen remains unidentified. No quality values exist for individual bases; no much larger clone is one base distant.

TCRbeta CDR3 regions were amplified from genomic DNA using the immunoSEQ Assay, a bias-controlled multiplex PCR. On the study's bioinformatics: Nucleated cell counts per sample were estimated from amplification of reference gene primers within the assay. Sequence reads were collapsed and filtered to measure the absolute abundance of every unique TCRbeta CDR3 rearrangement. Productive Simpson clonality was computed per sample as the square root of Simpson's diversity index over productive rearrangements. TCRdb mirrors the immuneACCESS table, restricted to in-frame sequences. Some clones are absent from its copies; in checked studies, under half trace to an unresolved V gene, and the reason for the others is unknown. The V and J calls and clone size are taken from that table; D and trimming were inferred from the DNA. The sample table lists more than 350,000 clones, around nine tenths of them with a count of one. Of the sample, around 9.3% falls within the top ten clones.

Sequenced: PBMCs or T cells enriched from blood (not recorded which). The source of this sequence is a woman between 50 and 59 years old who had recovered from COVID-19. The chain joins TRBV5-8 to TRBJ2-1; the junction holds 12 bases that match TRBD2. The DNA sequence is TGTGCCAGCAGCCCGAAACCTAGCGGGGGGGCCAATGAGCAGTTCTTC. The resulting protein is CASSPKPSGGANEQFF. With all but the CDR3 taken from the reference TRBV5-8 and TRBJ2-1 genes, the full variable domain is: EAGVTQSPTHLIKTRGQQATLRCSPISGHTSVYWYQQALGLGLQFLLWYDEGEERNRGNFPPRFSGRQFPNYSSELNVNALELEDSALYLCASSPKPSGGANEQFFGPGTRLTVL.